Below, 12 T cell receptor beta chains from the same sample are listed, as sequenced in a study of T cell repertoires in cytomegalovirus infection. TCRdb analysed the reads with MiXCR anew, one entry per CDR3 protein. The sample consists of 110,000 or so distinct CDR3 sequences, under 35% of them appearing once. These receptors lack a known antigen. The input for sequencing was CD8+ T cells from cultured PBMCs, taken from culture after CMV antigen stimulation. Receptors originate from a human donor in good health (CMV status not recorded). Some clones in this sample may be carry-over from other donors' samples.

The chain combines TRBV19 with TRBJ2-7; D unclear. There are 14 residues in the CDR3. The V gene's germline CDR1 is LNHDA and CDR2 SQIVND (reference sequence). V lost 9 bases and J lost 2, with 17 bases in between. As DNA, the CDR3 is TGTGCCAGCAAACCTGGATGGGATACCTACGAGCAGTACTTC. It yields the protein CASKPGWDTYEQYF.

The chain joins TRBV5-1 to TRBJ2-1; D possibly matches TRBD1 or TRBD2 (5 bases each). The germline V gene encodes CDR1 SGHRS and CDR2 YFSETQ. Trimming shortened V by 6 bases and J by 4 bases, and 14 bases separated the two germline ends. The CDR3 is 14 amino acids. This chain's CDR3 is CASTQSGGYNEQFF. The DNA of the CDR3 is TGCGCCAGCACCCAAAGTGGGGGTTACAATGAGCAGTTCTTC.

This chain uses TRBV12-2 with TRBJ1-2; the tabulated D call, TRBD1, remains unverified against the DNA. TRBV12-2 is a known pseudogene. The length of the CDR3 is 14 residues. CDR3: CASRFTGEKHGYTF. The CDR3 DNA is TGTGCAAGTCGCTTTACAGGGGAGAAGCATGGCTACACCTTC.

The chain links TRBV27 to TRBJ2-7, with D possibly matching TRBD1 (6 bases). The V end lost 4 bases, the J end lost 4 bases, and 8 bases lay between the germline ends. This CDR3 region has 12 residues. Germline CDR1 reads MNHEY; CDR2 reads SMNVEV (reference sequence). CDR3 in amino acids: CASSSGQYEQYF. DNA of the CDR3: TGTGCCAGCAGTTCCGGACAGTACGAGCAGTACTTC.

This clonotype was counted many times. V and J are TRBV6-5 and TRBJ1-1; D is ambiguous. Trimming shortened V by 0 bases and J by 1 base, and 12 bases separated the two germline ends. The germline gives CDR1 MNHEY, CDR2 SVGAGI. CDR3 length: 16 residues. In DNA form, the CDR3 reads TGTGCCAGCAGTTACTCGTTCGCCAGCGGGAACACTGAAGCTTTCTTT. Its protein product is CASSYSFASGNTEAFF.

The V call is TRBV7-2, the J call TRBJ2-3, with TRBD2 matching 8 bases. V lost 0 bases, J lost 3 bases, and 8 bases stayed unmatched. The germline V gene encodes CDR1 SGHTA and CDR2 FQGNSA. This CDR3 is built from 17 residues. CDR3 protein: CASSLASSSGGTDTQYF. As DNA, the CDR3 is TGTGCCAGCAGCTTAGCCTCCTCAAGCGGGGGAACAGATACGCAGTATTTT.

This clonotype turned up a few times. This chain connects TRBV7-9 to TRBJ1-4, with TRBD1 matching over 7 bases. CDR1 and CDR2 (germline): SEHNR, FQNEAQ (reference sequence). This CDR3 is 14 amino acids long. V was pared by 6 bases and J by 7 bases, with 8 bases of the junction left unmatched. As DNA, the CDR3 is TGTGCCAGCAGTTCACAGGGGATAGGTGAAAAACTGTTTTTT. Amino acids: CASSSQGIGEKLFF.

There are a few counts of this clonotype. The J gene is TRBJ2-6, the V gene TRBV2, with 7 bases aligning to TRBD1. Germline assignment: CDR1 SNHLY and CDR2 FYNNEI. The CDR3 covers 17 residues. The V segment lost 9 bases and the J segment 0 bases; nucleotides outside the gene matches: 11. CDR3 amino acids: CASEPGQIPSGANVLTF. CDR3 DNA: TGTGCCAGTGAACCGGGACAGATACCCTCTGGGGCCAACGTCCTGACTTTC.

The J gene is TRBJ2-7, the V gene TRBV5-1, with TRBD1 matching over 9 bases. The germline gives CDR1 SGHRS, CDR2 YFSETQ. The V gene end was trimmed by 4 bases and the J gene end by 3 bases; junction bases not matched to a gene: 8. This CDR3 is built from 15 residues. The CDR3 sequence: CASSPGQGSGYEQYF. The CDR3 DNA sequence: TGCGCCAGCAGCCCGGGACAGGGATCGGGCTACGAGCAGTACTTC.

The V and J genes are TRBV7-9 and TRBJ1-6; D remains unclear. Germline CDR1 SEHNR, CDR2 FQNEAQ (reference sequence). V was clipped by 6 bases and J by 10 bases, with 10 bases between them. This CDR3 is 12 amino acids long. The CDR3 nucleotides read TGTGCCAGCAGTCGACCGAACTCACCCCTCCACTTT. Protein sequence: CASSRPNSPLHF.

CDR3 sequence reads: CASSIVAASGYGYTF. CDR3 bases: TGTGCCAGTAGTATAGTGGCAGCTTCAGGCTATGGCTACACCTTC. This chain connects TRBV19 to TRBJ1-2, with D unclear. CDR3 size: 15 residues. Trimming left V 1 base short and J 4 bases short, with 13 bases between. CDR1 and CDR2 from the germline V gene are LNHDA and SQIVND (reference sequence).

The chain uses TRBV12-3 or TRBV12-4 and TRBJ2-2; D may be TRBD1 or TRBD2 (5 bases each). Trimming removed 6 bases at V and 3 bases at J, with 11 bases between. The CDR3 is 14 amino acids. CDR3 residues: CASSAGTYTGELFF. The CDR3 DNA is TGTGCCAGCAGCGCCGGGACCTACACCGGGGAGCTGTTTTTT.